This record concerns one T cell receptor (beta chain) sequence. As processed by the authors: Reference gene primer amplification yielded estimated nucleated cell counts. The table came from immunoSEQ multiplex PCR; TCRdb's copy has only in-frame clones and leaves some out. D and trimming were read from the DNA, whereas the V and J calls and clone size are those reported in that table. The data hold about 59,000 clones, with 70% to 80% observed a single time. The CDR3 runs 15 residues. Trimming left V 1 base short and J 5 bases short, with 15 bases between. Per germline, CDR1 SGHTS and CDR2 YDEGEE. The sample comes from a study of blood T cell repertoires in COVID-19. Study context: Some COVID-19 samples were acute and others convalescent; all came from the United States, Italy and Spain.

This receptor was taken from a man aged 60-69 years with acute or convalescent COVID-19. The chain couples TRBV5-8 to TRBJ1-1; D remains unclear. The sequencing input was peripheral blood. Written as DNA, the CDR3 is TGTGCCAGCAGCTTGTGGACTAATATCCGGACTGAAGCTTTCTTT. It encodes CASSLWTNIRTEAFF.